A selection of T cell receptor beta chains follows, all from one sample in a study of T cells in Graves' hyperthyroidism and ophthalmopathy. TCRdb itself ran the multiplex PCR reads through MiXCR, one entry per CDR3 protein. This sample has almost 500,000 distinct CDR3 sequences, with about 20% found just once. The sample comprised blood. The receptors were gathered from a woman in her seventies with Graves' ophthalmopathy. Both conserved end residues are part of each CDR3. D genes are given only for firm matches. Not every row has a clone size; where given, it reads once, few, many or a size class.

clone_size j_call v_call d_call cdr3_nt cdr3_aa
NA TRBJ2-4 TRBV12-3/TRBV12-4 TRBD1 TGTGCCAGCAGACCCGGGACAGGGCGCCAAAACATTCAGTACTTC CASRPGTGRQNIQYF
NA TRBJ2-5 TRBV7-2 NA TGCGCCAGCAGCCTCAAGGTAGGGCCGGGAGAGACCCAGTACTTC CASSLKVGPGETQYF
many TRBJ2-3 TRBV6-1 NA TGTGCCAGCAGTTATATCGGCACAGATACGCAGTATTTT CASSYIGTDTQYF
NA TRBJ1-2 TRBV6-1 NA TGTGCCAGCAGGAAGGACGGAGCTAACTATGGCTACACCTTC CASRKDGANYGYTF
NA TRBJ1-4 TRBV5-4 NA TGTGCCAGCAGCTCGGCCGGGTCCACTAATGAAAAACTGTTTTTT CASSSAGSTNEKLFF
NA TRBJ2-3 TRBV20-1 NA TGCAGTGCTGTAGGGCTTAGCGAGCCACCATCAGATACGCAGTATTTT CSAVGLSEPPSDTQYF
NA TRBJ2-1 TRBV3-1 TRBD1 TGTGCCAGCAGCCCAGGACAGGGGGTCGGCAATGAGCAGTTCTTC CASSPGQGVGNEQFF
NA TRBJ2-7 TRBV11-1 NA TGTGCCAGCAGCCTATTCGCCGGGACGGCGACCTACGGGCAGTACTTC CASSLFAGTATYGQYF
few TRBJ1-3 TRBV2 NA TGTGCCAGCACCGGTCGGCAGAGGACTGGAAACACCATATATTTT CASTGRQRTGNTIYF
few TRBJ2-6 TRBV6-5 NA TGTGCCAGCAGTTACCCCAGGGCCGGGGCCAACGTCCTGACTTTC CASSYPRAGANVLTF
few TRBJ2-5 TRBV20-1 NA TGCAGTGCTAGAGAAAATGTTGGGGAAGAGACCCAGTACTTC CSARENVGEETQYF
few TRBJ2-1 TRBV27 TRBD1 TGTGCCAGCAGTTTCACGGGACAGTTCTCCTACAATGAGCAGTTCTTC CASSFTGQFSYNEQFF
NA TRBJ2-1 TRBV6-1 TRBD2 TGTGCCAGCAGTTCCCACCGAGGACTAGCGGGAGGGCCATACAATGAGCAGTTCTTC CASSSHRGLAGGPYNEQFF
many TRBJ2-7 TRBV5-1 NA TGCGCCAGCAGCTTGGAAGGACACTCCTACGAGCAGTACTTC CASSLEGHSYEQYF
NA TRBJ2-7 TRBV3-1 NA TGTGCCAGCAGCCAAGATGGAACTTTAGGGGGGCGAAACGAGCAGTACTTC CASSQDGTLGGRNEQYF
NA TRBJ2-1 TRBV7-2 TRBD2 TGTGCCAGCAGCTCGAGACTACTAGCGGGAGCTGATGAGCAGTTCTTC CASSSRLLAGADEQFF
NA TRBJ1-5 TRBV5-5 TRBD1 TGTGCCAGCAGCTCCGGGACAGCGAATCAGCCCCAGCATTTT CASSSGTANQPQHF
few TRBJ2-1 TRBV18 TRBD1 TGTGCCAGCTCACCACCGGGACAGGGGATCTACAATGAGCAGTTCTTC CASSPPGQGIYNEQFF
NA TRBJ2-1 TRBV6-2/TRBV6-3 NA TGTGCCAGCAGTTACTCCCGAGGTAGCGGAGAGCAGTTCTTC CASSYSRGSGEQFF
NA TRBJ1-1 TRBV20-1 TRBD1 TGCAGTGCTACCCGGGGACAGGGACGGACTGAAGCTTTCTTT CSATRGQGRTEAFF
NA TRBJ2-5 TRBV2 TRBD2 TGTGCCAGCAGCCCACTAGCGGGAGGGCCCGAGACCCAGTACTTC CASSPLAGGPETQYF
NA TRBJ2-3 TRBV24-1 NA TGTGCCACCAGTGATTTGCTAACAGATACGCAGTATTTT CATSDLLTDTQYF
NA TRBJ1-6 TRBV12-3/TRBV12-4 TRBD1 TGTGCCAGCGGGACAGATAATTCACCCCTCCACTTT CASGTDNSPLHF
NA TRBJ2-7 TRBV5-4 NA TGTGCCAGCAGCTACCTCGGGTGGCTAAACGAGCAGTACTTC CASSYLGWLNEQYF
few TRBJ1-3 TRBV3-1 TRBD1 TGTGCCAGCAGCCTGGGACAGACTGGAAACACCATATATTTT CASSLGQTGNTIYF
NA TRBJ1-3 TRBV2 NA TGTGCCAGCAGACATAGGACAACTCGGGGAAACACCATATATTTT CASRHRTTRGNTIYF
many TRBJ2-7 TRBV20-1 NA TGCAGTGCTAGGTGGGACAAATACGAGCAGTACTTC CSARWDKYEQYF
many TRBJ2-1 TRBV2 NA TGTGCCAGCGGGCGGGAGCAGTTCTTC CASGREQFF
NA TRBJ1-3 TRBV9 NA TGTGCCAGCAGCGTAGAGACAGGAGCTGGAAACACCATATATTTT CASSVETGAGNTIYF
few TRBJ2-7 TRBV12-3/TRBV12-4 NA TGTGCCAGCAGTCAAAACAGGGGGCGCGGACTAGCAGTATCCTACGAGCAGTACTTC CASSQNRGRGLAVSYEQYF
NA TRBJ2-5 TRBV12-3/TRBV12-4 NA TGTGCCAGCAGTGGTCCCCCCGGGACCCAGTACTTC CASSGPPGTQYF
many TRBJ2-4 TRBV25-1 NA TGTGCCAGCAGTGAGGGGGGCGGCAAAAACATTCAGTACTTC CASSEGGGKNIQYF
many TRBJ2-7 TRBV2 NA TGTGCCAGCAGTGAAGGGGTTTCCTACGAGCAGTACTTC CASSEGVSYEQYF
few TRBJ2-1 TRBV4-3 NA TGCGCCAGCAGCCAAGATTTTGGTTCCTACAATGAGCAGTTCTTC CASSQDFGSYNEQFF
few TRBJ1-2 TRBV4-3 NA TGCGCCAGCAGCCAAGTGTTCGGGGGGAGTGGCTACACCTTC CASSQVFGGSGYTF
NA TRBJ2-7 TRBV10-3 TRBD1 TGTGCCATCAGTGAGTCACGGACAGGGGGCGTCCCCTACGAGCAGTACTTC CAISESRTGGVPYEQYF
NA TRBJ2-3 TRBV19 NA TGTGCCAGTGGGAGAGGCACAGATACGCAGTATTTT CASGRGTDTQYF
NA TRBJ1-5 TRBV11-2 NA TGTGCCAGCAGCTTTATCCTCGCAGGGGATAGCAATCAGCCCCAGCATTTT CASSFILAGDSNQPQHF
few TRBJ2-7 TRBV28 NA TGTGCCAGTAAATTAAAATCAGGGTCCTCCTACGAGCAGTACTTC CASKLKSGSSYEQYF
few TRBJ2-7 TRBV20-1 NA TGCAGTGCCGCAATCGACTACGAGCAGTACTTC CSAAIDYEQYF
many TRBJ2-1 TRBV3-1 NA TGTGCCAGCAGCCAAGTCAACTCCTACAATGAGCAGTTCTTC CASSQVNSYNEQFF
few TRBJ2-3 TRBV19 NA TGTGCCAGTAACCCCGTGGGTGGGCGGGCCCGCCTCACAGATACGCAGTATTTT CASNPVGGRARLTDTQYF
NA TRBJ2-6 TRBV4-3 NA TGCGCCAGCGGCCCGACCAGCTCTGGGGCCAACGTCCTGACTTTC CASGPTSSGANVLTF
few TRBJ1-1 TRBV6-4 NA TGTGCCAGCAGTGACGGGGTGAGGACTGAAGCTTTCTTT CASSDGVRTEAFF
many TRBJ2-3 TRBV28 NA TGTGCCAGCAGTGCCCAGGCTAGTGGCACAGATACGCAGTATTTT CASSAQASGTDTQYF
few TRBJ1-2 TRBV12-3/TRBV12-4 NA TGTGCCAGCAGTTTAGGGGACGGTTACCCGCAATATGGCTACACCTTC CASSLGDGYPQYGYTF
NA TRBJ1-4 TRBV7-9 TRBD1 TGTGCCAGCAGGCTTACGACAGGGAGGAATGAAAAACTGTTTTTT CASRLTTGRNEKLFF